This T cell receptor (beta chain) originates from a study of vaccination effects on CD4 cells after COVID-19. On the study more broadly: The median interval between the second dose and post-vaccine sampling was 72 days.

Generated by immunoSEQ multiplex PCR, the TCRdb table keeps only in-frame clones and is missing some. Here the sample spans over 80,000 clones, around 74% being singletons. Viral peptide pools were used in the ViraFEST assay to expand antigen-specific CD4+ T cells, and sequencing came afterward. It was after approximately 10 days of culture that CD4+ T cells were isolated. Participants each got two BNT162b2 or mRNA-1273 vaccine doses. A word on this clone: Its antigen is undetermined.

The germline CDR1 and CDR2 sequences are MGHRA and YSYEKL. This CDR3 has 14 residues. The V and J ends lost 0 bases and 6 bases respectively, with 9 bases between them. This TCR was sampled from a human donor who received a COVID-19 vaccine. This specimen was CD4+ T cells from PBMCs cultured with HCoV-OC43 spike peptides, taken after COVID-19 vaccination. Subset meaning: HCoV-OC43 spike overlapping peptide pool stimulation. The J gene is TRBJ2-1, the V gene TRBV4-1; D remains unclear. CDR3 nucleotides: TGCGCCAGCAGCCAAGATACATTGATCAATGAGCAGTTCTTC. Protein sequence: CASSQDTLINEQFF.